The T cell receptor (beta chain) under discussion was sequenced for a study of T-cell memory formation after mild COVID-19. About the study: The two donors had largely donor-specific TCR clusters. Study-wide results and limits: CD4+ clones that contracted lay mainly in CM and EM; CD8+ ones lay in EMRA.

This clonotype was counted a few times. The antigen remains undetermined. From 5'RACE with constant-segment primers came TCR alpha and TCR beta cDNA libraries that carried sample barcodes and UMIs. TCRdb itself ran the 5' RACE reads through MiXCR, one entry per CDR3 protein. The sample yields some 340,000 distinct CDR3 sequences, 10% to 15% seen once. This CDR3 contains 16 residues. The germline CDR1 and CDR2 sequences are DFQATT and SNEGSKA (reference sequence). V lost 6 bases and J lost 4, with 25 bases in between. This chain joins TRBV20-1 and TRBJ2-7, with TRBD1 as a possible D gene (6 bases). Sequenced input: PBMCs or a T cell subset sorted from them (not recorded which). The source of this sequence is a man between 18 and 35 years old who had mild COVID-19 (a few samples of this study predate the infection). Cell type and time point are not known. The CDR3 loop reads CSACDLETQGNYEQYF. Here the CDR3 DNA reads TGCAGTGCCTGCGACTTGGAGACGCAGGGGAATTACGAGCAGTACTTC.